The present T cell receptor (beta chain) was sequenced within a study of cytomegalovirus exposure and HLA in healthy donors listed by TCRdb under 2017. With regard to the full study: According to an earlier analysis of a few hundred of the donors, about 190 million T cells yielded 117 million unique TCR beta sequences and 276 Gb of sequence data. Every repertoire in the discovery cohort had been generated on one and the same sequencing platform. Besides the first cohort of about 730 subjects, a separate validation cohort made up of over 100 different subjects was used. Rather than using new phenotypic data, the later analysis identified candidate immune exposures from TCR beta sequences and from how often those sequences occurred across donors. Roughly 5 DR-DQ haplotypes were treated as single units for association and clustering because of strong linkage in the cohort. In an earlier analysis of more than 550 of the donors, high-throughput TCR beta sequencing was used to judge whether each TCR beta V gene segment behaved as functional or pseudogenic. HLA typing covered class I and class II loci at four-digit resolution. Among the roughly 400 genotyped donors, under 90% belonged to the genetic ancestry cluster associated with self-reported Caucasian donors. To predict cytomegalovirus infection status, the study combined high-throughput TCR immunosequencing, statistical association of individual TCRs with disease status, and machine learning. The study was designed to test whether signatures of past pathogen exposure could be identified by cataloging public T cell receptors. Genome-wide SNP genotypes for about three fifths of the 666 donors were used in a later genetic analysis, which treated that subset as a discovery cohort. Among around 400 genotyped donors of the cohort, an average of about 240,000 unique TCR beta nucleotide sequences was sequenced per donor, of which approximately 18% were non-productive. The number of donors typed differed by locus, with 629-630 for A, B, C, DRB1 and DQB1, 522 for DQA1, about 610 for DPA1, and approximately 470 for DPB1. Approximately 330 gigabases of sequencing data and around 88 million unique TCR sequences made up an early release that covered several hundred HLA-typed donors. Donor age, sex, ethnicity and CMV serostatus were collected together with the repertoire data. The T cell repertoires of 666 subjects were profiled by immunosequencing and related to cytomegalovirus serostatus. A later analysis re-analyzed previously published TCR beta repertoires from 660 or so donors and added high-resolution HLA genotyping to study TCR occurrence patterns.

What the research found in general, with its limitations: An earlier analysis of roughly 570 of the donors showed that most TCR beta V segments appeared in productive rearrangements either about 87% or about 30% of the time, which broadly matched IMGT annotations. CMV serostatus was the only immune exposure information available for the cohort. Some IMGT-functional V segments, including TRBV6-2 and TRBV6-3, could not be told apart with the 87-base-pair reads, so those segments were excluded. The study gave a list of about 150 TCR beta chains associated with cytomegalovirus. Because some donors lacked HLA typing at each locus, the association tests relied only on the typed subset. The cohort was sequenced for TCR beta chains only, and without alpha or paired-chain data the features that could be detected were limited. A cluster of highly shared sequence variants was judged likely to be a technical artifact of the sequencing pipeline. A further reported finding was that TCR beta sequences accurately predicted the HLA-A and HLA-B alleles for most subjects in the first cohort. Most TCR sequences were seen in very few donors, while some public TCRs were found in many individuals. The authors suggested that the approach could potentially be generalized to other disease states and immunological phenotypes. Strong co-occurrence of HLA alleles, especially DR and DQ, made assigning TCR associations to individual alleles difficult. Compared with equally common non-associated chains, HLA-associated TCR beta chains in a later analysis were more clonally expanded and had lower generation probabilities. Cytomegalovirus status was reported to be diagnosed by the classifier with high specificity and sensitivity in both the original and validation cohorts. Because counts were too low, seventeen rarely observed V segments, including chromosome 9 orphons, were left out of the earlier analysis of approximately 500 of the donors. In vitro tests confirmed that three of the cytomegalovirus-associated TCR beta chains recognize cytomegalovirus antigens. Linkage disequilibrium might explain the correlated functional status among segregating V segments, but an unknown experimental factor could not be ruled out. A later analysis reported that several top co-occurrence clusters appeared linked to parvovirus B19, influenza, CMV and Epstein-Barr virus. In a later analysis, most CMV-associated TCR beta chains were found to appear HLA-restricted, with HLA associations seemingly driven largely by CMV exposure. According to a later genetic analysis, donors in an Asian-associated ancestry cluster had fewer N-insertions in productive TCRs than the approximately 630-donor mean. A later analysis found that TCR association rates varied across HLA loci, with DRB1 alleles showing the most associated TCRs and HLA-C alleles the fewest. In a later analysis, around 17,000 TCR beta sequences were associated with specific HLA alleles at a false discovery rate of 0.05. V-gene and J-gene trimming of TCR beta chains was associated with a missense DCLRE1C variant in a later genetic analysis, and the association was replicated in an independent cohort. Presence/absence analyses assumed roughly uniform sequencing depth across donors, an assumption that may not hold.

The cohort comprised hundreds of healthy bone marrow donors. All cohort members were sampled while nominally healthy, although unrecorded immune exposures were likely present. The donor was CMV seronegative and was included in the group of hundreds of seronegative cohort members. Each donor provided a peripheral blood sample, and peripheral blood mononuclear cells were used for TCR beta sequencing. The Qiagen DNeasy Blood Extraction Kit was used to extract genomic DNA from the blood cell samples. The CDR3 region is 16 residues in length, termini included. The DNA shown is the 48-base CDR3, in frame from base 1. From V the trimming removes 4 bases and from J it removes 3 bases, while the gene matches leave 7 bases of the junction unaccounted for. CDR1 and CDR2, per the germline V gene, are SGHRS and YFSETQ. The library was made by the immunoSEQ multiplex PCR assay. For the multiplex PCR, a mixture combining 60 forward primers for TCR Vbeta segments and 13 reverse primers for TCR Jbeta segments was used. The CDR3 region of rearranged TCR beta genes was amplified from genomic DNA by a multiplex PCR assay. The amplified TCR beta libraries were sequenced on the Illumina HiSeq System as 87-base-pair reads. Per the source publication's procedure: Across the 600 to 700 repertoires, a later analysis counted approximately 83 million unique TCR beta chains, approximately 10 million of which were shared by at least two donors. A nearest-neighbor algorithm error-corrected the raw reads and collapsed the reads into unique sequences, merging closely related sequences to remove PCR and sequencing errors. Alignment of CDR3 sequences to IMGT reference sequences was used to assign V, D and J gene segments. For a sequence to be retained, a match of at least six nucleotides to both a V gene segment and a J gene segment was required. A rearrangement was called productive if the CDR3 had no stop codons and remained in frame with V and J, and every other rearrangement was called non-productive. Following IMGT convention, CDR3 was defined as the stretch from the second conserved V-encoded cysteine up to the conserved J-encoded phenylalanine. Sequences without an unambiguous match to a single V gene segment were excluded from the earlier analysis of 500 to 700 of the donors. In an earlier analysis of approximately 560 of the donors, a V segment was called functional when productive rearrangements were above 56.7%, and segregating when the standard deviation between donors exceeded 5%. A statistical classification framework was built for diagnosing cytomegalovirus status from the catalog of TCR beta chain sequences. In a later analysis, V and J genes were assigned by comparing TCR nucleotide sequences against IMGT/GENE-DB human TR gene sequences. The TCRdist pipeline was used in a later analysis to assign CDR3 sequences and most-parsimonious VDJ recombination scenarios. In a later analysis, each TCR beta chain was defined by its CDR3 amino acid sequence together with its V-gene family, and reads without a unique V-gene family were excluded. A later analysis removed 592 highly shared, low-generation-probability nucleotide sequences to deal with suspected cross-contamination and a sequencing artifact. A later analysis calculated a clonal expansion index for each public chain from normalized within-repertoire ranks of inferred template counts. Generation probabilities in a later analysis came from a VDJ recombination model fitted to out-of-frame rearrangements, and those results were checked against IGoR. In a later analysis, hypergeometric tests were used to score TCR-TCR, TCR-HLA and TCR-CMV co-occurrence, with a repertoire-size bias correction applied to TCR pairs. False discovery rates were estimated in a later analysis by permuting HLA or CMV assignments 20 times. In a later analysis, co-occurring TCRs were grouped with DBSCAN, and TCRdist sequence similarity was added when clustering was performed within HLA-allele-positive subsets. Repertoires with fewer than 30,000 or more than 120,000 public chains, plus five repertoires with anomalous nucleotide sharing, were excluded from co-occurrence clustering. Not all clones reach the TCRdb copy of this immuneACCESS table, which keeps in-frame sequences only. Checked studies attribute under half of the gap to unresolved V genes and leave the rest unexplained. That table supplies the V and J calls and clone size; D and trimming were determined from the DNA. Across this sample there are under 250,000 clones, with approximately 83% seen only once. Of the sample, roughly 0.7% is held by the ten largest clones.

Notes on this clone: Its antigen target is currently unknown. In this CDR3 the conserved last residue, phenylalanine or tryptophan, is missing, so a read error is likely.

The sequenced sample was PBMCs. The chain uses TRBV5-1 and TRBJ2-7; 13 bases in the junction line up with TRBD2. The receptor's source is a boy between 2 and 15 years old in good health and CMV-seronegative. The CDR3 reads as follows: CASSPRTSGSGYEQYL. The DNA sequence is given as TGCGCCAGCAGCCCCCGGACTAGCGGGAGCGGCTACGAGCAGTACCTC.